In this sample, the clone carrying this T cell receptor (beta chain) turned up a few times. Its antigen is not known. Some clones are missing from TCRdb's copy, which holds only in-frame ones; the method was immunoSEQ multiplex PCR. Of around 25,000 clones listed, less than 85% are singletons. Trimming stripped 0 bases from V and 12 bases from J, with 9 bases between. In germline, CDR1 is SGHAT, CDR2 FQDESV (reference sequence). This CDR3 is built from 12 residues. This entry is derived from a study of CD4 T cells in relation to SARS-CoV-2 and coronaviruses. CD4+ T cells from unexposed donors were obtained before the COVID-19 pandemic (2011-2018). After ten to eleven days of culture, CD4+ T cells were isolated. Around 2 million PBMCs per well were cultured with approximately 9.5 IU/ml IL-2.

The chain couples TRBV11-1 to TRBJ2-1; D might be TRBD2 (6 bases). This TCR derives from a human donor in good health. The sample taken for sequencing was CD4+ T cells from PBMCs, cultured in vitro. In DNA form, the CDR3 reads TGTGCCAGCAGCTTAGCGGGGCGGGGGCAGTTCTTC. Amino acids: CASSLAGRGQFF.